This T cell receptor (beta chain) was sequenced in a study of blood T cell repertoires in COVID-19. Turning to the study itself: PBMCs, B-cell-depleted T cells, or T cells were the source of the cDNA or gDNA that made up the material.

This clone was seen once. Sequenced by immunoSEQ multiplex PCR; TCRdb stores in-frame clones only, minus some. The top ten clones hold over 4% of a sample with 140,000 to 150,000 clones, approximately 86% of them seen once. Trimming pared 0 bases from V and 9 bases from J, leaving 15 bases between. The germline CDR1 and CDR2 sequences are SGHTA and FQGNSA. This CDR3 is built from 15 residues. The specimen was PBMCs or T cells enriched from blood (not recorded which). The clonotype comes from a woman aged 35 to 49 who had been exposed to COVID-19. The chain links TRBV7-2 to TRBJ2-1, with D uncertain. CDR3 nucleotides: TGTGCCAGCAGCTTAGCCGCCGGTGTTTATAGTGAGCAGTTCTTC. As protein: CASSLAAGVYSEQFF.